The 16 T cell receptor beta chains listed next were all sequenced from one sample in a study of TIL therapy for anti-PD-1-resistant metastatic lung cancer. Time point meaning: pre-treatment sample, taken before nivolumab and TIL therapy. The tumor samples were excised metastases, mostly pleural nodules or supraclavicular lymph nodes. Sequencing used immunoSEQ v3. Sequenced by immunoSEQ multiplex PCR; TCRdb stores in-frame clones only, minus some. Found here are about 48,000 clones, 60% to 85% of them singletons; the top ten hold more than 5%. The input for sequencing was tumor tissue, taken at baseline. The receptors here all came from a person aged 25-85 years with non-small cell lung cancer.

This clone is a singleton in its sample. This chain joins TRBV4-3 and TRBJ2-1; no clear D gene. Germline V gene sequence: CDR1 LGHNA, CDR2 YSLEER. This CDR3 is built from 12 residues. V lost 0 bases and J 8 bases, leaving 5 bases between the germline ends. This chain's CDR3 is CASSQDRHEQFF. CDR3 DNA sequence: TGCGCCAGCAGCCAAGATCGGCATGAGCAGTTCTTC.

The rearrangement joins TRBV5-6 to TRBJ2-3; TRBD2 agrees at 9 bases. CDR3 length equals 16 residues. After removal of 0 bases from V and 6 bases from J, the junction contained 8 bases not matched to a gene. The germline CDR1 and CDR2 sequences are SGHDT and YYEEEE. CDR3 sequence: CASSLVASGITDTQYF. CDR3 coding DNA: TGTGCCAGCAGCTTGGTCGCTAGCGGGATCACGGATACGCAGTATTTT.

This chain links TRBV5-1 with TRBJ2-3, with TRBD2 matching over 8 bases. V lost 0 bases and J lost 4; bases outside the gene matches: 1. The CDR3 spans 14 residues. Germline CDR1 SGHRS, CDR2 YFSETQ. The chain's CDR3 is CASSLASGSDTQYF. In DNA form, the CDR3 reads TGCGCCAGCAGCTTGGCTAGCGGGTCAGATACGCAGTATTTT.

The V call is TRBV7-3, the J call TRBJ2-5; D tentatively fits TRBD1 or TRBD2 (5 bases each). Germline loops: CDR1 SGHTA, CDR2 FQGTGA. V was pared by 2 bases and J by 2 bases, with 12 bases between. This CDR3 contains 15 residues. CDR3 nucleotides: TGTGCCAGCAGCTTATCCAGGGACCTGCAAGAGACCCAGTACTTC. Protein: CASSLSRDLQETQYF. Drawing the rest from reference TRBV7-3 and TRBJ2-5, the complete variable domain is GAGVSQTPSNKVTEKGKYVELRCDPISGHTALYWYRQSLGQGPEFLIYFQGTGAADDSGLPNDRFFAVRPEGSVSTLKIQRTERGDSAVYLCASSLSRDLQETQYFGPGTRLLVL.

V gene TRBV5-6 combines with J gene TRBJ1-3, with TRBD1 matching 9 bases. V gave up 2 bases and J gave up 2 bases; unmatched junction bases: 5. The CDR3 loop spans 16 amino acids. CDR1 and CDR2 (germline): SGHDT, YYEEEE. CDR3: CASSFPGQGAGNTIYF. CDR3 bases: TGTGCCAGCAGCTTCCCGGGACAGGGAGCTGGAAACACCATATATTTT.

This clone has a single count. This sequence joins TRBV27 and TRBJ1-4; 7 bases align to TRBD1. After removal of 4 bases from V and 7 bases from J, the junction contained 9 bases not matched to a gene. The CDR3 has 15 amino acids. From germline, CDR1 is MNHEY and CDR2 SMNVEV (reference sequence). The CDR3 DNA reads as TGTGCCAGCAGTTCTAGAGGGGGCTTAGCTGAAAAACTGTTTTTT. Encoded protein: CASSSRGGLAEKLFF.

V gene TRBV19 combines with J gene TRBJ2-3; the D is unclear. The germline V gene encodes CDR1 LNHDA and CDR2 SQIVND (reference sequence). V was trimmed by 6 bases and J by 2 bases, leaving 3 bases between them. The CDR3 is made up of 11 amino acids. CDR3 coding DNA: TGTGCCAGTAGACTCACAGATACGCAGTATTTT. Amino acids: CASRLTDTQYF. Together with reference TRBV19 and TRBJ2-3, the CDR3 gives the full variable domain: DGGITQSPKYLFRKEGQNVTLSCEQNLNHDAMYWYRQDPGQGLRLIYYSQIVNDFQKGDIAEGYSVSREKKESFPLTVTSAQKNPTAFYLCASRLTDTQYFGPGTRLTVL.

The chain links TRBV27 to TRBJ1-2; D ambiguous. V lost 6 bases and J 3 bases, leaving 14 bases between the germline ends. In germline, CDR1 is MNHEY, CDR2 SMNVEV (reference sequence). There are 14 residues in the CDR3. Written as DNA, the CDR3 is TGTGCCAGCAGGGGGTCGGACGGATACTATGGCTACACCTTC. Translating it yields CASRGSDGYYGYTF.

The V and J genes are TRBV4-2 and TRBJ2-7, with 15 bases that match TRBD2. V lost 5 bases and J lost 1; bases outside the gene matches: 6. Germline CDR1 is LGHNA and CDR2 is YNFKEQ. The length of the CDR3 is 17 residues. The CDR3 loop reads CASSSGTSGRPSYEQYF. CDR3 nucleotide sequence: TGTGCCAGCAGCTCCGGGACTAGCGGGAGGCCTTCCTACGAGCAGTACTTC.

This clone was detected ten times or more. V is TRBV11-1 and J is TRBJ2-3; 12 nucleotides agree with TRBD2. Germline CDR1 and CDR2: SGHAT and FQDESV (reference sequence). CDR3 length equals 16 residues. Germline trimming cut 4 bases from V and 3 bases from J; bases unmatched to any gene: 5. The CDR3: CASSSGLAGRTDTQYF. The CDR3 DNA reads TGTGCCAGCAGCTCTGGACTAGCGGGACGTACAGATACGCAGTATTTT.

DNA for the CDR3: TGTGCCAGCAGCCCAGGACTAGCTGCAGATACGCAGTATTTT. Translating it yields CASSPGLAADTQYF. The chain couples TRBV7-9 to TRBJ2-3; 8 positions agree with TRBD2. The CDR3 contains 14 residues. Germline trimming cut 5 bases from V and 4 bases from J; bases unmatched to any gene: 5. In germline, CDR1 is SEHNR, CDR2 FQNEAQ (reference sequence).

V usage is TRBV21-1 and J usage is TRBJ2-3; the table's TRBD1 call for D was not verified on the DNA. TRBV21-1 is shown as a pseudogene. This CDR3 has 17 residues. DNA for the CDR3: TGTGCCAGCAGCGCCCCTCGATGGGCAGATAGCACAGATACGCAGTATTTT. It is translated as CASSAPRWADSTDTQYF.

The rearrangement links TRBV15 to TRBJ1-6; unclear D gene. CDR1 and CDR2 from the germline V gene are LNHNV and YYDKDF (reference sequence). The CDR3 runs to 13 residues. V was shortened by 0 bases and J by 7 bases, with 4 bases between the two germline ends. The CDR3 DNA follows: TGTGCCACCAGCAGAGATCGCAATTCACCCCTCCACTTT. The encoded protein is CATSRDRNSPLHF.

This rearrangement joins TRBV9 to TRBJ2-3; possibly TRBD2 for D (5 bases). V lost 0 bases to trimming and J lost 4 bases, with 12 bases between them. CDR3 length equals 15 residues. Germline values: CDR1 SGDLS, CDR2 YYNGEE. The CDR3 loop reads CASSVGRLVADTQYF. CDR3 bases: TGTGCCAGCAGCGTAGGGAGGTTGGTGGCAGATACGCAGTATTTT.

The CDR3 nucleotides are TGTGCCAGCAGTTTAGATGGGACTCAAAGCTCCTACGAGCAGTACTTC. As protein: CASSLDGTQSSYEQYF. This sequence joins TRBV6-6 and TRBJ2-7; a possible D gene is TRBD2 (6 bases). The V end was cut by 4 bases, the J end by 0 bases, with 16 bases between. From germline, CDR1 is MNHNY and CDR2 SVGAGI (reference sequence). The CDR3 length is 16 residues.

This rearrangement joins TRBV19 to TRBJ2-1; 10 positions match TRBD1. CDR1 and CDR2 (germline): LNHDA, SQIVND (reference sequence). V shed 3 bases, J shed 6 bases, and the junction held 5 bases outside the gene matches. The CDR3 contains 15 residues. CDR3 in DNA: TGTGCCAGTAGTATCCGGGACAGGGGTATCAATGAGCAGTTCTTC. This sequence encodes CASSIRDRGINEQFF. The full variable domain, its missing parts supplied by reference TRBV19 and TRBJ2-1, is DGGITQSPKYLFRKEGQNVTLSCEQNLNHDAMYWYRQDPGQGLRLIYYSQIVNDFQKGDIAEGYSVSREKKESFPLTVTSAQKNPTAFYLCASSIRDRGINEQFFGPGTRLTVL.